Listed here are 9 T cell receptor beta chains from one sample, sequenced in a study of CD8+CD57+ T cells in acquired aplastic anemia. Using genomic DNA as the template, TCR beta VDJ and CDR3 profiling was carried out. TCRdb used MiXCR to reprocess the reads, holding one entry per CDR3 protein. Among about 190,000 distinct CDR3 sequences listed, over 60% were seen once. Sequencing input: sorted CD4+, CD8+, or CD8+CD57+ T cells (not recorded which) from PBMCs. The source of these receptors is a human donor with severe aplastic anemia or a healthy control (not recorded which).

This clonotype was observed a handful of times. The V and J genes are TRBV7-9 and TRBJ2-6; 7 bases are shared with TRBD1. Germline V CDR1 and CDR2: SEHNR, FQNEAQ (reference sequence). The CDR3 loop spans 17 amino acids. V lost 10 bases, J lost 0 bases, and 12 bases stayed unmatched. The CDR3: CAILDGTVHSGANVLTF. CDR3 sequence (DNA): TGTGCCATTTTAGACGGGACAGTCCACTCTGGGGCCAACGTCCTGACTTTC. Drawing the rest from reference TRBV7-9 and TRBJ2-6, the complete variable domain is DTGVSQNPRHKITKRGQNVTFRCDPISEHNRLYWYRQTLGQGPEFLTYFQNEAQLEKSRLLSDRFSAERPKGSFSTLEIQRTEQGDSAMYLCAILDGTVHSGANVLTFGAGSRLTVL.

V and J are TRBV10-3 and TRBJ2-7, with no clear D. The CDR3 has 15 amino acids. Germline V gene data show CDR1 as ENHRY and CDR2 as SYGVKD. V lost 3 bases to trimming and J lost 3 bases, with 15 bases between them. DNA of the CDR3: TGTGCCATCAGTGACCCCGTCGGCAGTTACTACGAGCAGTACTTC. Encoded protein: CAISDPVGSYYEQYF.

As concerns this clonotype: Compared with germline, one end of the junction differs, possibly owing to a read error. The chain couples TRBV5-8 to TRBJ2-2, with unresolved D. CDR3 size: 13 residues. The germline CDR1 and CDR2 sequences are SGHTS and YDEGEE. Here the CDR3 DNA reads TGTGCCAGCAGCCTACGGCCCACCGGTGAGCTGGTTTTT. This codes for CASSLRPTGELVF. Based on the CDR3 plus reference TRBV5-8 and TRBJ2-2, the full variable domain is EAGVTQSPTHLIKTRGQQATLRCSPISGHTSVYWYQQALGLGLQFLLWYDEGEERNRGNFPPRFSGRQFPNYSSELNVNALELEDSALYLCASSLRPTGELVFGEGSRLTVL.

This clonotype has at least ten counts. This chain links TRBV10-3 with TRBJ2-7, with 7 bases matching TRBD1. This CDR3 region has 18 residues. Per the germline V gene, CDR1 is ENHRY and CDR2 is SYGVKD. Unmatched junction bases numbered 17, after V lost 5 bases and J lost 1 base. The CDR3 protein is CAISRTGTAPRRSYEQYF. CDR3 in DNA: TGTGCCATCAGTCGGACCGGGACAGCTCCTAGGAGGTCCTACGAGCAGTACTTC.

This clonotype was seen ten or more times. The V and J genes are TRBV20-1 and TRBJ1-2; D not resolved. V lost 1 base, J lost 3 bases, and 3 bases lay in between. CDR1 is DFQATT, CDR2 SNEGSKA, per germline (reference sequence). This CDR3 has 11 residues. The DNA of the CDR3 is TGCAGTGCTAGAGTATACTATGGCTACACCTTC. Translating gives CSARVYYGYTF.

The chain has TRBV7-9 and TRBJ2-3; 8 bases are a match to TRBD2. The CDR3 runs to 15 residues. Germline V gene lookup returns CDR1 SEHNR and CDR2 FQNEAQ (reference sequence). Trimming at V came to 6 bases and at J to 0 bases, leaving 5 bases not matched to a gene. DNA of the CDR3: TGTGCCAGCAGAATAAGCGGGGGCAGCACAGATACGCAGTATTTT. This gives the protein CASRISGGSTDTQYF. Full variable domain (outside the CDR3, taken from reference TRBV7-9 and TRBJ2-3): DTGVSQNPRHKITKRGQNVTFRCDPISEHNRLYWYRQTLGQGPEFLTYFQNEAQLEKSRLLSDRFSAERPKGSFSTLEIQRTEQGDSAMYLCASRISGGSTDTQYFGPGTRLTVL.

The table lists this clonotype with many counts. This rearrangement joins TRBV7-8 to TRBJ2-5; 11 bases map to TRBD2. Germline CDR1 reads SGHVS; CDR2 reads FQNEAQ. The CDR3 extends over 14 amino acids. V gave up 8 bases and J gave up 3 bases; unmatched junction bases: 5. The CDR3 reads CASLVAGGKETQYF. The CDR3 DNA sequence: TGTGCCAGCCTGGTAGCGGGGGGGAAAGAGACCCAGTACTTC. The whole variable domain, filled in from reference TRBV7-8 and TRBJ2-5, reads GAGVSQSPRYKVAKRGQDVALRCDPISGHVSLFWYQQALGQGPEFLTYFQNEAQLDKSGLPSDRFFAERPEGSVSTLKIQRTQQEDSAVYLCASLVAGGKETQYFGPGTRLLVL.

This clonotype was detected only once. Germline and junction disagree at one end, which may indicate a read error. The rearrangement joins TRBV7-3 to TRBJ1-5; D uncertain. CDR1 is SGHTA and CDR2 is FQGTGA in the germline V gene. The CDR3 length is 15 residues. The CDR3 nucleotides read TGCGCCAGCAGCCAAGTACGGAATAGCAATCAGCCCCAGCATTTT. Residues: CASSQVRNSNQPQHF.

The chain is built from TRBV9 and TRBJ1-2; a possible D gene is TRBD1 (5 bases). Germline V gives CDR1 SGDLS, CDR2 YYNGEE. V lost 0 bases to trimming and J lost 5 bases, with 14 bases between them. The CDR3 length is 15 residues. CDR3 sequence (DNA): TGTGCCAGCAGCGTAGACCGGGGACCGGCATATGGCTACACCTTC. Protein: CASSVDRGPAYGYTF.